The rows below give T cell receptor beta chains drawn from one sample of a study of cytomegalovirus exposure and HLA in healthy donors. Only in-frame clones appear in the TCRdb table, and some are missing; sequencing was by immunoSEQ multiplex PCR. The table shows approximately 160,000 clones, with roughly 80% occurring only once. The sample consisted of PBMCs. The source is a woman aged 18 to 35 in good health and CMV-seronegative. The CDR3 runs from the conserved cysteine through the conserved F or W. D genes are given only for firm matches. Only part of the rows carry a size: once, few, many, or a class if the clone is expanded.

v_gene	abundance	d_gene	j_gene	CDR3aa	CDR3nt
TRBV4-1	NA	NA	TRBJ1-5	CASSQVPGGRGQPQHF	TGCGCCAGCAGCCAAGTCCCGGGGGGCCGGGGTCAGCCCCAGCATTTT
TRBV6-1	NA	TRBD2	TRBJ2-5	CASRTSVQETQYF	TGTGCCAGCAGGACTAGCGTTCAAGAGACCCAGTACTTC
TRBV2	NA	TRBD2	TRBJ2-1	CASSAVAGNEQFF	TGTGCCAGCAGTGCAGTAGCGGGCAATGAGCAGTTCTTC
TRBV28	NA	TRBD1	TRBJ2-7	CASSLSGGRVNEQYF	TGTGCCAGCAGTCTCTCAGGGGGCAGGGTGAACGAGCAGTACTTC
TRBV6-1	NA	NA	TRBJ1-5	CASSPTAGVHQPQHF	TGTGCCAGCAGTCCGACGGCGGGAGTTCATCAGCCCCAGCATTTT
TRBV7-2	NA	TRBD2	TRBJ2-7	CASRPSGVYEQYF	TGTGCCAGCAGGCCTAGCGGGGTTTACGAGCAGTACTTC
TRBV27	many	NA	TRBJ1-1	CASSTRTKTGMNTEAFF	TGTGCCAGCAGTACTAGAACGAAAACGGGGATGAACACTGAAGCTTTCTTT
TRBV29-1	NA	TRBD1	TRBJ2-5	CSVAPLDRDVETQYF	TGCAGCGTAGCCCCGTTGGACAGGGACGTGGAGACCCAGTACTTC
TRBV2	NA	NA	TRBJ1-2	CACRRRTVYGYTF	TGTGCCTGTCGCCGGAGGACAGTGTATGGCTACACCTTC
TRBV9	NA	NA	TRBJ1-4	CASSGGGVAPEQGNEKLFF	TGTGCCAGCAGCGGGGGTGGGGTGGCGCCCGAACAGGGTAATGAAAAACTGTTTTTT
TRBV2	NA	NA	TRBJ1-3	CASRGQGNTIYF	TGTGCCAGCAGAGGACAAGGAAACACCATATATTTT
TRBV7-6	few	TRBD1	TRBJ2-1	CASSPRGQEVDEQFF	TGTGCCAGCAGCCCGCGCGGACAGGAAGTTGATGAGCAGTTCTTC
TRBV7-9	NA	TRBD2	TRBJ2-4	CASSRSGTRGADIQYF	TGTGCCAGCAGTCGTAGCGGGACCAGAGGTGCGGACATTCAGTACTTC
TRBV21-1	NA	NA	TRBJ2-1	CASSKLQEREGRYNEQFF	TGTGCCAGCAGCAAATTACAAGAGCGGGAGGGCCGATACAATGAGCAGTTCTTC
TRBV6-1	NA	TRBD1	TRBJ1-2	CASTSPGTGHYGYTF	TGTGCCAGCACCAGTCCCGGGACAGGACACTATGGCTACACCTTC
TRBV30	NA	TRBD2	TRBJ2-1	CAWSPREGQQFF	TGTGCCTGGAGTCCTCGGGAGGGCCAGCAGTTCTTC
TRBV2	NA	NA	TRBJ2-3	CASRRTARDTQYF	TGTGCCAGCAGGCGGACAGCTCGAGATACGCAGTATTTT